This T cell receptor beta chain was found in a study of high-grade serous ovarian cancer treatment subgroups. Study summary: Each sample yielded on average roughly 7,500 unique TCR beta rearrangements from around 14,000 reads.

The CDR3 runs 12 residues. CDR1 and CDR2 from the germline V gene are SGHNT and YYREEE (reference sequence). Tumor samples were obtained before definitive surgery or chemotherapy. The repertoire was sequenced with immunoSEQ multiplex PCR; TCRdb's copy has only in-frame clones and lacks some. Of fewer than 8,500 clones listed, 79% were seen once; the top ten hold under 8.5%. Details on this clone: Antigen unknown.

Study outcomes and limitations: Tumors within one patient showed repertoire similarity of 0.11 to 0.79. TCR clonal relatedness correlated positively with neoantigen level. Only CDR3 was analyzed; CDR1 and CDR2 were not.

The sequenced sample consisted of tumor tissue. The chain employs TRBV5-4 and TRBJ2-5; 7 bases map to TRBD2. The J call may be wrong; the DNA end is better matched by TRBJ2-7. The source is a human donor with high-grade serous ovarian cancer. This CDR3 is CASSPGGDEQYF. The CDR3 DNA follows: TGTGCCAGCAGCCCTGGGGGGGACGAGCAGTACTTC.